This TCR beta chain was recorded in a study of cytomegalovirus exposure and HLA in healthy donors. This clone has a handful of counts. Its specificity is unknown. Overall study results and limits: In vitro testing confirmed a few CMV-associated chains as specific for CMV antigens. An analysis done earlier found most TCR beta V segments productive about 87% or about 30% of the time.

In the PCR, 60 Vbeta and 13 Jbeta primers were used. The authors' processing: In a later analysis, of around 80 million unique beta chains, about 10 million appeared in at least two donors. Here immunoSEQ multiplex PCR was the method, and the copy in TCRdb shows in-frame clones only, minus some. V, J and clone size reflect that table, while D and trimming were determined from the DNA. The sample holds about 240,000 clones; about 80% are singletons and the top ten take 5.4%. V shed 4 bases and J 4 bases; nucleotides not matched to a gene: 11. The CDR3 is 16 amino acids. Germline V gene data show CDR1 as SGHAT and CDR2 as FQDESV (reference sequence).

The sample comprised PBMCs. The sequence came from a woman aged 40 to 55 in good health and CMV-seropositive. V gene TRBV11-1 combines with J gene TRBJ2-3, with TRBD1 matching over 7 bases. The CDR3 loop is CASSSTGTAPPDTQYF. The CDR3 coding sequence is TGTGCCAGCAGCTCTACCGGGACAGCCCCGCCAGATACGCAGTATTTT.